This TCR beta chain was retrieved from a study of blood T cell repertoires in COVID-19. About the study: Sample material is recorded as cDNA or gDNA derived from T cells, B-cell-depleted T cells, or PBMCs.

Donors in Cohort 3 counted as recovered after two negative PCRs, clearance, or symptom resolution. V lost 1 base and J 7 bases, leaving 16 bases between the germline ends. CDR1 and CDR2 (germline): SEHNR, FQNEAQ (reference sequence). This CDR3 region has 15 residues. Using immunoSEQ multiplex PCR, the repertoire was profiled, and TCRdb retains in-frame clones only, with some absent. The table records approximately 210,000 clones, 82% of them present only once. The TCR comes from a woman aged 55-69 years who had recovered from COVID-19. Sequenced input: PBMCs or T cells enriched from blood (not recorded which). The chain combines TRBV7-9 with TRBJ1-2, with a tentative D call TRBD1 (6 bases). The CDR3 here is CASSLDAQGEGGYTF. Here the CDR3 DNA reads TGTGCCAGCAGCTTAGACGCACAGGGTGAAGGTGGCTACACCTTC.